The clone carrying this T cell receptor beta chain has at least ten counts. Its antigen is not known. As for time point: newly diagnosed GD, antithyroid drugs for less than 3 months. The TCR library used RNA extracted from PBMCs. Germline CDR1 and CDR2: SGDLS and YYNGEE. The CDR3 is made up of 13 amino acids. V was pared by 3 bases and J by 4 bases, with 2 bases of the junction left unmatched. Assembly of TCR beta libraries relied on iRepertoire HTBI primers together with Arm-PCR of CDR3 regions. TCRdb used MiXCR to reprocess the multiplex PCR reads, holding one entry per CDR3 protein. This table has approximately 470,000 distinct CDR3 sequences, around 15% appearing once. This sample was taken from a study of regulatory T cells in long-lasting Graves disease. Study-level points and caveats: Those with persistent Graves' had less TCR diversity than newly diagnosed patients.

These sequences were also reported in another study, on T cells in Graves' hyperthyroidism and ophthalmopathy.

Sequences were derived from peripheral blood mononuclear cells (PBMCs), sampled at new diagnosis, from a patient treated with antithyroid drugs. The clonotype comes from a man aged 35-49 years with Graves disease. This chain joins TRBV9 and TRBJ1-1, with 8 bases aligning to TRBD1. Written as DNA, the CDR3 is TGTGCCAGCAGCGACAGGGGGATCACTGAAGCTTTCTTT. Protein product: CASSDRGITEAFF.